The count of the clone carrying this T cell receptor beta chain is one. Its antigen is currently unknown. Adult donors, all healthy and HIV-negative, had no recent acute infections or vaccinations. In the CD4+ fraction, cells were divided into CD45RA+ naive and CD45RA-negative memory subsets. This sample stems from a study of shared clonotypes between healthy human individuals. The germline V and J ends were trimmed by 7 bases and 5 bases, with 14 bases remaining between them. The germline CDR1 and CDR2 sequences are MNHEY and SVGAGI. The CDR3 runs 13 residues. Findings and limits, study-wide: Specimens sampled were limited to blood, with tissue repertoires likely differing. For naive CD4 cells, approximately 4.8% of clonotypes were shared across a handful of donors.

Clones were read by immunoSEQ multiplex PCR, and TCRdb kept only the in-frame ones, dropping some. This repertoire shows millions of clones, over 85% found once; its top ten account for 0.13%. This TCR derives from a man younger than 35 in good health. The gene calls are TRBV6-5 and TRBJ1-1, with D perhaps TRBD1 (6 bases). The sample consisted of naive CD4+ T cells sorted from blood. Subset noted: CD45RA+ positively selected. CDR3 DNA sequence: TGTGCCAGCACCGCTCAGGGGAGGACTGAAGCTTTCTTT. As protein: CASTAQGRTEAFF.